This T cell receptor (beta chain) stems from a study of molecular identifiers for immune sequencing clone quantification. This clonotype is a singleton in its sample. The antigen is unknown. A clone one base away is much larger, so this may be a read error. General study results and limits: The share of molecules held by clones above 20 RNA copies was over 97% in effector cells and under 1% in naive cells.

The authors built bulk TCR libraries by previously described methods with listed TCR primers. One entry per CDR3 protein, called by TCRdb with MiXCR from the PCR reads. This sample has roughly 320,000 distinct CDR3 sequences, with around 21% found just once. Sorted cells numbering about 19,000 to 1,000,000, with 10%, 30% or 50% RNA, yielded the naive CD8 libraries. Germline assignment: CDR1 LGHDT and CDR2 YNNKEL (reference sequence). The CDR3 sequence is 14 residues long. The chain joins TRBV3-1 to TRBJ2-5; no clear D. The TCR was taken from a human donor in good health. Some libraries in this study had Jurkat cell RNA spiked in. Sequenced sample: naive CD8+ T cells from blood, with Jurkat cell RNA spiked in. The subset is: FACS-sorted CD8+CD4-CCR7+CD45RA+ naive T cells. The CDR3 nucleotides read TGTGTCAGCAGCCAAGAAGGCCGCCAAGAGACCCAGTACTTC. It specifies CVSSQEGRQETQYF.